Listed here are 18 T cell receptor beta chains from one sample, sequenced in a study of T cell clonality in common variable immunodeficiency. Here immunoSEQ multiplex PCR was the method, and the copy in TCRdb shows in-frame clones only, minus some. The sample includes about 59,000 clones, none of them occurring once. Sequencing was done on a sample of peripheral blood mononuclear cells. Receptors originate from a person aged 18-70 years in good health.

In this sample, this clone turned up many times. The missing CDR3 end, 3 residues past where the read stops, is filled in from the germline J gene. The V gene is TRBV5-1, the J gene TRBJ1-1; D is uncertain. CDR1 is SGHRS and CDR2 is YFSETQ in the germline V gene. The length of the CDR3 is 14 residues. Partial CDR3 DNA: TGCGCCAGCAGCTCGGCCGGGCCTCCGGGGGAA. Its protein product is CASSSAGPPGE. The complete CDR3 protein is CASSSAGPPGEAFF.

The sample holds many counts of this clone. The read halts 3 residues ahead of the CDR3 end, with the missing end drawn from the germline J gene. The chain carries TRBV7-2 and TRBJ2-3; TRBD1 is a possible D gene (6 bases). The CDR3 spans 15 residues. V was shortened by 1 base and J by 2 bases, with 10 bases between the two germline ends. Germline V CDR1 and CDR2: SGHTA, FQGNSA. Partial CDR3 DNA: TGTGCCAGCAGCTTAGGAGGACAGCCCACAGATACG. It is translated as CASSLGGQPTDT. The entire CDR3 protein is CASSLGGQPTDTQYF.

This clone has ten or more counts. The observed sequence ends 3 residues before the CDR3 terminus, with the missing tail filled in from the germline J gene. V and J are TRBV5-4 and TRBJ1-1; a possible D gene is TRBD1 (6 bases). The CDR3 extends over 15 amino acids. Trimming pared 1 base from V and 0 bases from J, leaving 10 bases between. The germline gives CDR1 SGHNT, CDR2 YYREEE (reference sequence). The DNA read from the CDR3 is TGTGCCAGCAGCTTGTCTGGGGGCATGAACACTGAA. Encoded protein: CASSLSGGMNTE. The whole CDR3 sequence reads CASSLSGGMNTEAFF.

This clone was found many times. The DNA ends 3 residues before the CDR3 does, and the rest of the CDR3 is filled in from the germline J gene. The V and J genes are TRBV5-5 and TRBJ2-7; 10 bases fit TRBD2. J gave up 1 base and V 0 bases, and 1 base lay outside the gene matches. Germline CDR1 and CDR2: SGHKS and YYEKEE (reference sequence). This CDR3 comprises 15 residues. Partial CDR3 DNA: TGTGCCAGCAGCTTGGCAGCGGGAGGGTCCTACGAG. As protein: CASSLAAGGSYE. The CDR3, in full, reads CASSLAAGGSYEQYF. Full variable domain (outside the CDR3, taken from reference TRBV5-5 and TRBJ2-7): DAGVTQSPTHLIKTRGQQVTLRCSPISGHKSVSWYQQVLGQGPQFIFQYYEKEERGRGNFPDRFSARQFPNYSSELNVNALLLGDSALYLCASSLAAGGSYEQYFGPGTRLTVT.

This clone was recorded many times. The read gets to within 3 residues of the CDR3 end, and the germline J gene fills in the rest. This chain joins TRBV20-1 and TRBJ2-3, with 10 bases identical to TRBD2. This CDR3 contains 13 residues. V was pared by 6 bases and J by 4 bases, with 4 bases of the junction left unmatched. Germline CDR1 and CDR2: DFQATT and SNEGSKA (reference sequence). The CDR3: CSAPSGSPDTQYF. The DNA read from the CDR3 is TGCAGTGCCCCTAGCGGGAGTCCAGATACG.

This clone was counted at least ten times. The read falls 3 residues short of the CDR3 end, and the missing part is taken from the germline J gene. This chain links TRBV18 with TRBJ2-1, with 9 bases aligning to TRBD2. The length of the CDR3 is 16 residues. The germline gives CDR1 KGHSH, CDR2 LQKENI. V gave up 0 bases and J gave up 7 bases; unmatched junction bases: 7. The CDR3 is CASSPPGTSKGNEQFF. CDR3 bases read: TGTGCCAGCTCACCACCGGGGACTAGCAAGGGGAATGAG.

In its sample, this clone was seen many times. The CDR3 end falls 3 residues outside the read, so it is completed with the germline J gene. The genes are TRBV6-2 or TRBV6-3 and TRBJ1-2; TRBD1 is a possible D gene (6 bases). The V end lost 2 bases, the J end lost 6 bases, and 19 bases lay between the germline ends. The length of the CDR3 is 16 residues. The germline CDR1 and CDR2 sequences are MNHEY and SVGEGT. The CDR3 sequence is CASSYAPEQGANGYTF. The CDR3 bases that were read are TGTGCCAGCAGTTACGCCCCGGAACAGGGTGCAAATGGC.

This clone was seen at least ten times. The read is 3 residues too short to cover the CDR3 end, so that end is filled in from the germline J gene. The rearrangement joins TRBV4-1 to TRBJ1-1, with D hard to call. Germline CDR1 reads MGHRA; CDR2 reads YSYEKL. This CDR3 comprises 14 residues. V lost 1 base and J 5 bases, leaving 11 bases between the germline ends. The CDR3 bases that were read are TGCGCCAGCAGCCAAGTTAAGGGTCGGACTGAA. Its protein is CASSQVKGRTE. The CDR3 in full is CASSQVKGRTEAFF.

At least ten counts were recorded for this clone. The CDR3 end lies 3 residues beyond the end of the read and is filled in from the germline J gene. The chain couples TRBV5-6 to TRBJ1-2; D unclear. Germline V gene lookup returns CDR1 SGHDT and CDR2 YYEEEE. Trimming removed 0 bases at V and 3 bases at J, with 6 bases between. The CDR3 runs 13 residues. CDR3 residues: CASSLVADYGYTF. The part of the CDR3 DNA that was read is TGTGCCAGCAGCTTGGTGGCGGACTATGGC. Together with reference TRBV5-6 and TRBJ1-2, the CDR3 gives the full variable domain: DAGVTQSPTHLIKTRGQQVTLRCSPKSGHDTVSWYQQALGQGPQFIFQYYEEEERQRGNFPDRFSGHQFPNYSSELNVNALLLGDSALYLCASSLVADYGYTFGSGTRLTVV.

The table lists this clone with many counts. The missing CDR3 end, 3 residues past where the read stops, is filled in from the germline J gene. The chain employs TRBV29-1 and TRBJ2-2; 11 positions agree with TRBD1. CDR1 is SQVTM and CDR2 is ANQGSEA in the germline V gene. CDR3 length: 15 residues. Unmatched junction bases numbered 9, after V lost 7 bases and J lost 5 bases. CDR3 bases read: TGCAGCGCGGGACAGGGGGAAAGTTGGACCGGGGAG. This codes for CSAGQGESWTGE. The whole CDR3 protein reads CSAGQGESWTGELFF.

This clone was seen ten or more times. Coverage ceases 3 residues before the CDR3 finishes, and the germline J gene fills in the end. The V gene is TRBV11-2, the J gene TRBJ2-7, with D unclear. This CDR3 region has 14 residues. V was pared by 3 bases and J by 3 bases, with 12 bases between. The germline CDR1 and CDR2 sequences are SGHAT and FQNNGV. Incomplete CDR3 DNA: TGTGCCAGCAGCTTTATGGCAAGTGTCTACGAG. Translating it yields CASSFMASVYE. The full CDR3 is CASSFMASVYEQYF.

At least ten counts were recorded for this clone. The read ends 3 residues before the CDR3 terminus; that terminus is restored from the germline J gene. This chain uses TRBV20-1 with TRBJ1-6; perhaps TRBD1 as D (5 bases). Germline-derived CDR1 and CDR2 are DFQATT and SNEGSKA (reference sequence). V lost 5 bases and J lost 10, with 18 bases in between. The CDR3 length is 14 residues. The CDR3 here is CSAGGTPDWSPLHF. The DNA read from the CDR3 is TGCAGTGCTGGCGGGACTCCCGATTGGTCACCC.

This clone has at least ten counts. The read halts 3 residues ahead of the CDR3 end, with the missing end drawn from the germline J gene. V gene TRBV5-1 combines with J gene TRBJ2-2; 7 bases match TRBD1. CDR3 length: 14 amino acids. Looked up from germline, CDR1 is SGHRS and CDR2 is YFSETQ. V shed 0 bases, J shed 4 bases, and the junction held 0 bases outside the gene matches. This CDR3 reads CASSLGTGTGELFF. The covered CDR3 bases are TGCGCCAGCAGCTTGGGGACAGGCACCGGGGAG.

This clone was recorded a few times. Read data end 3 residues before the CDR3 end; the end is taken from the germline J gene. The chain has TRBV7-2 and TRBJ1-2; 7 nucleotides line up with TRBD1. Germline CDR1 SGHTA, CDR2 FQGNSA. The CDR3 contains 12 residues. J was trimmed by 7 bases and V by 5 bases; bases with no gene match: 4. CDR3 sequence reads: CASSPGTVGYTF. The CDR3 DNA, read in part, is TGTGCCAGCAGCCCGGGGACAGTTGGC.

CDR3 bases read: TGTGCCAGCAGGCCGGCGGACAGCTCCTATGGT. The encoded protein is CASRPADSSYG. The entire CDR3 reads CASRPADSSYGQYF. This chain links TRBV7-9 with TRBJ2-4; TRBD1 is a possible D gene (6 bases). The sequence runs out 3 residues before the end of the CDR3; the remainder is reconstructed from the germline J gene. Per the germline V gene, CDR1 is SEHNR and CDR2 is FQNEAQ (reference sequence). The CDR3 runs 14 residues. The full variable domain, its missing parts supplied by reference TRBV7-9 and TRBJ2-4, is DTGVSQNPRHKITKRGQNVTFRCDPISEHNRLYWYRQTLGQGPEFLTYFQNEAQLEKSRLLSDRFSAERPKGSFSTLEIQRTEQGDSAMYLCASRPADSSYGQYFGAGTRLSVL.

This clone was found many times. The CDR3 goes on 3 residues after the read ends, and that part is filled in from the germline J gene. The V and J genes are TRBV30 and TRBJ1-1; 7 bases line up with TRBD1. The CDR3 extends over 16 amino acids. CDR1 and CDR2 from the germline V gene are GTSNPN and SVGIG (reference sequence). The J segment lost 1 base and the V segment lost 1 base, leaving 9 bases of the junction unmatched. The DNA read from the CDR3 is TGTGCCTGGAGTGGAATCCGCAGGGACAGGAACACTGAA. This sequence encodes CAWSGIRRDRNTE. The whole CDR3 sequence is CAWSGIRRDRNTEAFF.

This clone was observed many times. The CDR3 goes on 3 residues after the read ends, and that part is filled in from the germline J gene. The chain uses TRBV5-4 and TRBJ2-7, with D perhaps being TRBD1 or TRBD2 (7 bases each). V was clipped by 4 bases and J by 6 bases, with 14 bases between them. The CDR3 has 13 residues. Germline V gives CDR1 SGHNT, CDR2 YYREEE (reference sequence). Partial CDR3 DNA: TGTGCCAGCAGCCTCGACAGGGAGGGCGAG. Amino acid sequence: CASSLDREGE. The whole CDR3 sequence is CASSLDREGEQYF.

This clone was counted between two and nine times. The CDR3 end falls 3 residues outside the read, so it is completed with the germline J gene. The chain combines TRBV19 with TRBJ2-1, with D unclear. Deletions cut 7 bases from V and 9 bases from J, with 16 bases between. Germline loops: CDR1 LNHDA, CDR2 SQIVND (reference sequence). The CDR3 totals 13 residues. CDR3 amino acids: CASTTLVRGEQFF. CDR3 DNA, as far as it was read: TGTGCCAGTACAACTCTAGTTCGAGGTGAG.